The 28 T cell receptor beta chains below all came from one sample that was sequenced in a study of high-grade serous ovarian cancer treatment subgroups. The tumor samples were collected prior to definitive surgery or chemotherapy. Profiling relied on immunoSEQ multiplex PCR, and the TCRdb table lists in-frame clones only, not all of them. The sample has some 10,000 clones, around 65% seen once. Sequences were obtained from tumor tissue. The receptors derive from a human donor with high-grade serous ovarian cancer.

This chain connects TRBV7-9 to TRBJ1-2, with 7 bases matching TRBD1. The CDR3 loop spans 12 amino acids. The ends lost 4 bases at V and 10 bases at J; junction bases unmatched: 6. CDR1 is SEHNR and CDR2 is FQNEAQ in the germline V gene (reference sequence). CDR3 in DNA: TGTGCCAGCAGCTCGGGACAGTCCGTCTACACCTTC. As protein: CASSSGQSVYTF.

This chain connects TRBV7-3 to TRBJ1-2; the D is unclear. Germline CDR1 and CDR2: SGHTA and FQGTGA. CDR3 length: 16 amino acids. V lost 3 bases and J 1 base, leaving 15 bases between the germline ends. The CDR3 loop reads CASSFPLERFNYGYTF. CDR3 DNA: TGTGCCAGCAGCTTCCCCCTCGAGCGGTTTAACTATGGCTACACCTTC. Based on the CDR3 plus reference TRBV7-3 and TRBJ1-2, the full variable domain is GAGVSQTPSNKVTEKGKYVELRCDPISGHTALYWYRQSLGQGPEFLIYFQGTGAADDSGLPNDRFFAVRPEGSVSTLKIQRTERGDSAVYLCASSFPLERFNYGYTFGSGTRLTVV.

The chain recombines TRBV21-1 with TRBJ2-5; no DNA check was done on the table's D call, TRBD2. TRBV21-1 is designated a pseudogene. The CDR3 covers 16 residues. CDR3 sequence (DNA): TGTGCCAGCAGCAAATGTTCCAGCGGGCTGAAAGAGACCCAGTACTTC. It encodes CASSKCSSGLKETQYF.

This chain links TRBV30 with TRBJ1-1; D may be TRBD1 (6 bases). The CDR3 runs 14 residues. CDR1 and CDR2 from the germline V gene are GTSNPN and SVGIG (reference sequence). Trimming removed 0 bases from V and 3 bases from J, with 11 bases in between. The chain's CDR3 is CAWSVRGGYTEAFF. The DNA of the CDR3 is TGTGCCTGGAGTGTTAGAGGGGGGTACACTGAAGCTTTCTTT.

A single count supports this clone. The chain links TRBV19 to TRBJ2-1; no clear D gene. V lost 6 bases and J lost 6, with 9 bases in between. This CDR3 has 12 residues. The V gene's germline CDR1 is LNHDA and CDR2 SQIVND (reference sequence). The DNA for the CDR3 is TGTGCCAGTAGCCAAGCTAGCAATGAGCAGTTCTTC. It yields the protein CASSQASNEQFF.

This clone was seen once. The chain links TRBV6-4 to TRBJ2-3; D is unresolved. Germline-derived CDR1 and CDR2 are MRHNA and SNTAGT. CDR3 length equals 14 residues. Trimming took 0 bases from V and 2 from J, leaving 6 bases between them. The CDR3 nucleotides read TGTGCCAGCAGTGACTCGGACCTCACAGATACGCAGTATTTT. Its translation: CASSDSDLTDTQYF.

CDR3 amino acids: CASSSSGTAPYEQYF. The CDR3 DNA reads as TGCGCCAGCAGCTCCTCCGGGACAGCACCCTACGAGCAGTACTTC. V gene TRBV5-1 combines with J gene TRBJ2-7; 7 nucleotides match TRBD1. The CDR3 consists of 15 residues. CDR1 is SGHRS, CDR2 YFSETQ, per germline. The J segment lost 2 bases and the V segment lost 3 bases, leaving 8 bases of the junction unmatched.

The chain couples TRBV10-3 to TRBJ2-7; 8 bases align to TRBD2. Per germline, CDR1 ENHRY and CDR2 SYGVKD. Germline trimming cut 4 bases from V and 2 bases from J; bases unmatched to any gene: 4. The CDR3 length is 14 residues. The CDR3 reads CAISAGTRTYEQYF. The CDR3, as DNA: TGTGCCATCAGTGCCGGGACTAGAACCTACGAGCAGTACTTC.

This sequence joins TRBV11-3 and TRBJ2-7; D is possibly TRBD2 (6 bases). This CDR3 contains 15 residues. Trimming took 1 base from V and 2 from J, leaving 12 bases between them. Germline V CDR1 and CDR2: SGHNT, YENEEA. The CDR3 region is CASSLGASVTYEQYF. The CDR3 region has the DNA TGTGCCAGCAGCTTAGGGGCTAGCGTAACCTACGAGCAGTACTTC.

Concerning this clone itself: Sequence at one end of the junction differs from germline and may be a read error. This sequence joins TRBV11-2 and TRBJ1-1, with a possible D match to TRBD1 (5 bases). The V gene's germline CDR1 is SGHAT and CDR2 FQNNGV. CDR3 size: 12 residues. CDR3 in amino acids: CASSFQGTGPHF. CDR3 nucleotide sequence: TGTGCCAGCAGCTTCCAGGGAACAGGTCCCCATTTT.

This clone has only one observation. CDR3 nucleotide sequence: TGTGCCAGCAGCTTGACAGGGTGGGACTATGGCTACACCTTC. Translating it yields CASSLTGWDYGYTF. The rearrangement joins TRBV5-8 to TRBJ1-2, with D tentatively TRBD1 (6 bases). This CDR3 has 14 residues. Germline CDR1 SGHTS, CDR2 YDEGEE. V lost 1 base, J lost 3 bases, and 10 bases lay in between.

The chain is built from TRBV7-2 and TRBJ2-2; D unclear. CDR1 is SGHTA, CDR2 FQGNSA, per germline. V was pared by 3 bases and J by 8 bases, with 10 bases between. CDR3 length: 13 residues. CDR3 amino acids: CASSFSSVGELFF. In nucleotides, the CDR3 is TGTGCCAGCAGCTTCTCCTCTGTTGGGGAGCTGTTTTTT. Full variable domain (outside the CDR3, taken from reference TRBV7-2 and TRBJ2-2): GAGVSQSPSNKVTEKGKDVELRCDPISGHTALYWYRQSLGQGLEFLIYFQGNSAPDKSGLPSDRFSAERTGGSVSTLTIQRTQQEDSAVYLCASSFSSVGELFFGEGSRLTVL.

This rearrangement joins TRBV18 to TRBJ2-3, with D unclear. This CDR3 contains 14 residues. Trimming pared 7 bases from V and 1 base from J, leaving 12 bases between. Germline V CDR1 and CDR2: KGHSH, LQKENI. The CDR3 coding sequence is TGTGCCAGCTTTACATCCCCGGGCACAGATACGCAGTATTTT. Translation: CASFTSPGTDTQYF.

V gene TRBV21-1 combines with J gene TRBJ2-4; the table's D gene call, TRBD1, was not cross checked with the DNA. TRBV21-1 is given as a pseudogene. The CDR3 is 16 amino acids. CDR3 sequence (DNA): TGTGCCTTCCAGGGGCGGAAGACTCTAGCCAAAAACATTCAGTACTTC. Translating it yields CAFQGRKTLAKNIQYF.

The chain has TRBV10-2 and TRBJ2-7, with 10 bases fitting TRBD1. The V segment lost 10 bases and the J segment 3 bases; nucleotides outside the gene matches: 9. CDR3 size: 14 residues. The germline V gene encodes CDR1 WSHSY and CDR2 SAAADI. For the CDR3, the DNA is TGCGCCACCTTGCCCGGGACAGGGGTCTACGAGCAGTACTTC. It specifies CATLPGTGVYEQYF.

The chain recombines TRBV14 with TRBJ2-7; 7 positions agree with TRBD2. V lost 4 bases, J lost 5 bases, and 5 bases stayed unmatched. This CDR3 is 13 amino acids long. Per the germline V gene, CDR1 is SGHDN and CDR2 is FVKESK. The CDR3 sequence: CASSPWEGHEQYF. CDR3 nucleotide sequence: TGTGCCAGCAGCCCTTGGGAGGGCCACGAGCAGTACTTC.

The count of this clone is one. The chain carries TRBV10-3 and TRBJ2-7, with D hard to call. The V gene lost 6 bases and the J gene lost 5 bases, with 11 bases spanning the gap. This CDR3 region has 12 residues. Germline V lookup: CDR1 ENHRY, CDR2 SYGVKD. The DNA for the CDR3 is TGTGCCATCAGAGGAGTTTACCACGAGCAGTACTTC. Protein: CAIRGVYHEQYF.

This clone was counted only a few times. The V and J genes are TRBV27 and TRBJ1-1; 7 positions match TRBD1. The germline V gene encodes CDR1 MNHEY and CDR2 SMNVEV (reference sequence). The CDR3 is 15 amino acids. The V gene end was trimmed by 7 bases and the J gene end by 7 bases; junction bases not matched to a gene: 15. Here the CDR3 DNA reads TGTGCCAGCATCCCCCTCGGGGGAGGGGACAGTGAAGCTTTCTTT. Its protein is CASIPLGGGDSEAFF.

This rearrangement joins TRBV18 to TRBJ2-1, with D uncertain. V lost 4 bases and J 7 bases, leaving 2 bases between the germline ends. Germline-derived CDR1 and CDR2 are KGHSH and LQKENI. The CDR3 runs to 10 residues. The DNA of the CDR3 is TGTGCCAGCTCACTGAATGAGCAGTTCTTC. Its protein is CASSLNEQFF.

This clone appeared once. This sequence joins TRBV15 and TRBJ2-7, with 9 bases fitting TRBD2. V dropped 3 bases and J dropped 3; count of bases not matched to a gene: 9. The CDR3 sequence is 16 residues long. Per the germline V gene, CDR1 is LNHNV and CDR2 is YYDKDF (reference sequence). The CDR3 protein is CATSRAGTSRFYEQYF. CDR3 in DNA: TGTGCCACCAGCAGGGCCGGGACTAGCCGTTTCTACGAGCAGTACTTC.

This clone was counted only a few times. J is TRBJ1-2 and V is TRBV7-9, with D unresolved. V lost 3 bases, J lost 3 bases, and 11 bases lay in between. CDR3 length: 14 amino acids. CDR1 and CDR2 (germline): SEHNR, FQNEAQ (reference sequence). In nucleotides, the CDR3 is TGTGCCAGCAGCTTTTCGTCTCGGGACTATGGCTACACCTTC. Translated, it gives CASSFSSRDYGYTF.

This clone was found once. The rearrangement joins TRBV11-3 to TRBJ2-3; 8 bases map to TRBD2. Germline values: CDR1 SGHNT, CDR2 YENEEA. With V trimmed by 5 bases and J by 5 bases, 9 bases remained unmatched. This CDR3 comprises 15 residues. This chain's CDR3 is CASSPGGRSGDTQYF. In DNA, the CDR3 is TGTGCCAGCAGCCCGGGAGGGCGGAGCGGAGATACGCAGTATTTT.

The CDR3, as DNA: TGTGCCAGCAGCGTGGACTGGAGCTCCTACAATGAGCAGTTCTTC. The encoded protein is CASSVDWSSYNEQFF. The rearrangement links TRBV11-3 to TRBJ2-1, with D perhaps TRBD2 (5 bases). The CDR3 covers 15 residues. The V gene lost 5 bases and the J gene lost 0 bases, with 11 bases spanning the gap. Looked up from germline, CDR1 is SGHNT and CDR2 is YENEEA.

The gene calls are TRBV9 and TRBJ2-1; D is unresolved. This CDR3 region has 11 residues. V lost 7 bases, J lost 6 bases, and 8 bases lay in between. The germline V gene encodes CDR1 SGDLS and CDR2 YYNGEE. The CDR3 loop is CASGRVNEQFF. CDR3 coding DNA: TGTGCCAGCGGAAGAGTCAATGAGCAGTTCTTC. The entire variable domain, with the rest obtained from reference TRBV9 and TRBJ2-1, is as follows: DSGVTQTPKHLITATGQRVTLRCSPRSGDLSVYWYQQSLDQGLQFLIQYYNGEERAKGNILERFSAQQFPDLHSELNLSSLELGDSALYFCASGRVNEQFFGPGTRLTVL.

The chain has TRBV7-9 and TRBJ1-2; no reliable D call. Looked up from germline, CDR1 is SEHNR and CDR2 is FQNEAQ (reference sequence). The V end was cut by 3 bases, the J end by 2 bases, with 7 bases between. The CDR3 consists of 13 residues. The CDR3 reads CASSFQANYGYTF. For the CDR3, the DNA is TGTGCCAGCAGCTTTCAGGCCAACTATGGCTACACCTTC.

This CDR3 is CASSLRDSKYNEQFF. DNA for the CDR3: TGCGCCAGCAGCTTAAGGGACTCTAAGTACAATGAGCAGTTCTTC. This sequence joins TRBV5-1 and TRBJ2-1; D may be TRBD2 (6 bases). This CDR3 is 15 amino acids long. The germline gives CDR1 SGHRS, CDR2 YFSETQ. The V end lost 2 bases, the J end lost 4 bases, and 13 bases lay between the germline ends.

The chain uses TRBV7-2 and TRBJ2-3; 12 positions agree with TRBD2. Trimming cost V 11 bases and J 4 bases; bases outside gene matches: 4. This CDR3 comprises 13 residues. Looked up from germline, CDR1 is SGHTA and CDR2 is FQGNSA. CDR3 DNA: TGTGCCCTAGCGGGAGGGCGGGCAGATACGCAGTATTTT. This encodes CALAGGRADTQYF.

The V and J genes are TRBV27 and TRBJ1-4; TRBD1 might be the D (5 bases). V was pared by 5 bases and J by 6 bases, with 16 bases between. The germline V gene encodes CDR1 MNHEY and CDR2 SMNVEV (reference sequence). This CDR3 has 15 residues. The CDR3 sequence: CASSPTQGFYEKLFF. CDR3 sequence (DNA): TGTGCCAGCAGTCCGACTCAGGGATTTTATGAAAAACTGTTTTTT.